This TCR beta chain was documented in a study of regulatory T cells in long-lasting Graves disease. The study's findings and limits: Persistent Graves' patients showed reduced TCR diversity versus newly diagnosed patients.

The CDR3 contains 14 residues. Trimming shortened V by 2 bases and J by 4 bases, and 8 bases separated the two germline ends. Germline V gene data show CDR1 as KGHDR and CDR2 as SFDVKD. The authors built TCR beta libraries using iRepertoire HTBI primers and Arm-PCR of CDR3 regions. Original processing methods: Throughout the samples, researchers identified fewer than 80 TRBV and about 15 TRBJ segments. TCRdb redid the calling of the multiplex PCR reads with MiXCR, one entry per CDR3 protein. The V and J calls and clone size come from TCRdb's table, not from the authors' own analysis. Here the sample spans just over 600,000 distinct CDR3 sequences, roughly 15% being singletons. Time point noted: newly diagnosed GD, antithyroid drugs for less than 3 months. There was RNA extracted from PBMCs, and the TCR library was made from it. In regard to this clonotype: The antigen is not known.

This same sample was also part of a study on T cells in Graves' hyperthyroidism and ophthalmopathy. That work adds: First-round RT-PCR targeting the TCR CDR3 was performed with the HTBI primer set.

This sequence joins TRBV24-1 and TRBJ1-5, with D possibly being TRBD1 (5 bases). This TCR came from a woman in her 30s with Graves disease. This sample comprised peripheral blood mononuclear cells (PBMCs), obtained at new diagnosis, from a patient treated with antithyroid drugs. CDR3 coding DNA: TGTGCCACCAGTGATTCGGCAGGGAATCAGCCCCAGCATTTT. The encoded protein is CATSDSAGNQPQHF.